The 14 T cell receptor beta chains below come from one sample, sequenced in a study of T cells in Graves' hyperthyroidism and ophthalmopathy. TCR beta CDR3 regions were amplified from RNA. When the TCR CDR3 underwent first-round RT-PCR, the HTBI primer set was used. Each CDR3 protein gets one entry after TCRdb re-called the multiplex PCR reads with MiXCR. The table records under 400,000 distinct CDR3 sequences, approximately 15% of them present only once. The sequencing sample was made of blood. These receptors were collected from a woman aged 60 to 75 with Graves' hyperthyroidism.

This clonotype has ten or more counts. V gene TRBV11-2 combines with J gene TRBJ2-1; 7 positions agree with TRBD1. The junction had 1 base not matched to a gene; V was cut back by 1 base and J by 1 base. This CDR3 spans 15 amino acids. The germline CDR1 and CDR2 sequences are SGHAT and FQNNGV. The CDR3 spells CASSLVTGSYNEQFF. For the CDR3, the DNA is TGTGCCAGCAGCTTAGTGACAGGGTCCTACAATGAGCAGTTCTTC.

This clonotype was found many times. The chain employs TRBV28 and TRBJ1-5; possibly TRBD1 for D (6 bases). Germline lookup yields CDR1 MDHEN and CDR2 SYDVKM. The CDR3 is made up of 14 amino acids. Trimming took off 2 bases at V and 6 bases at J, with 11 bases between the two ends. This CDR3 is CASSLGQRGQPQHF. DNA of the CDR3: TGTGCCAGCAGTTTAGGACAGCGCGGTCAGCCCCAGCATTTT.

The sample holds many counts of this clonotype. The chain employs TRBV7-6 and TRBJ1-6; D not certain. Germline CDR1 and CDR2: SGHVS and FNYEAQ. The V and J ends lost 3 bases and 10 bases respectively, with 7 bases between them. CDR3 length: 12 amino acids. CDR3 nucleotides: TGTGCCAGCAGCTTTCCCAACTCACCCCTCCACTTT. Its translation is CASSFPNSPLHF.

Many counts were recorded for this clonotype. The genes are TRBV10-3 and TRBJ1-5; 7 positions match TRBD1. Germline V gene data show CDR1 as ENHRY and CDR2 as SYGVKD. This CDR3 region has 15 residues. V was pared by 6 bases and J by 0 bases, with 5 bases of the junction left unmatched. DNA of the CDR3: TGTGCCATCAGCCCGGGACAGTATAGCAATCAGCCCCAGCATTTT. This codes for CAISPGQYSNQPQHF.

This clonotype turned up a few times. The chain carries TRBV6-1 and TRBJ1-6; D is unclear. Germline V gene lookup returns CDR1 MNHNS and CDR2 SASEGT. Deletions cut 6 bases from V and 8 bases from J, with 14 bases between. This CDR3 contains 14 residues. The CDR3 DNA reads as TGTGCCAGCAGCAAATCCCCTGGGGATTCACCCCTCCACTTT. It codes for CASSKSPGDSPLHF.

This clonotype was observed a handful of times. This CDR3 reads CASSMTDYNEQFF. For the CDR3, the DNA is TGCGCCAGCAGCATGACAGATTACAATGAGCAGTTCTTC. This chain joins TRBV5-1 and TRBJ2-1, with D perhaps matching TRBD1 (5 bases). The germline gives CDR1 SGHRS, CDR2 YFSETQ. V was clipped by 4 bases and J by 4 bases, with 9 bases between them. This CDR3 comprises 13 residues.

This clonotype occurred many times. The V gene is TRBV3-1, the J gene TRBJ2-1; D is ambiguous. The CDR3 spans 14 residues. Trimming pared 2 bases from V and 7 bases from J, leaving 12 bases between. The germline V gene has CDR1 LGHDT and CDR2 YNNKEL (reference sequence). CDR3 in DNA: TGTGCCAGCAGCCAAAGGGCCACTCTTAATGAGCAGTTCTTC. Its translation: CASSQRATLNEQFF.

This rearrangement joins TRBV19 to TRBJ1-2; a weak D match, TRBD1 (6 bases). V lost 4 bases and J lost 0, with 12 bases in between. Germline lookup yields CDR1 LNHDA and CDR2 SQIVND (reference sequence). CDR3 length: 15 residues. CDR3 nucleotide sequence: TGTGCCAGTAGTACAAGACAGGTCGCTAACTATGGCTACACCTTC. Encoded protein: CASSTRQVANYGYTF.

The chain combines TRBV12-3 or TRBV12-4 with TRBJ1-5; D possibly corresponds to TRBD1 (6 bases). The CDR3 extends over 14 amino acids. Trimming shortened V by 4 bases and J by 2 bases, and 9 bases separated the two germline ends. The CDR3 bases are TGTGCCAGCAGTTCCTCAGGGGGCAATCAGCCCCAGCATTTT. It codes for CASSSSGGNQPQHF.

This clonotype showed up many times. The gene calls are TRBV7-8 and TRBJ2-2; 9 bases agree with TRBD2. Losses at the gene ends were 7 bases for V and 4 bases for J; bases not matched to a gene: 4. The CDR3 runs to 14 residues. Germline values: CDR1 SGHVS, CDR2 FQNEAQ. The CDR3 DNA sequence: TGTGCCAGCAATCTAGCGGGACCCACCGGGGAGCTGTTTTTT. Translated: CASNLAGPTGELFF.

This clonotype was observed many times. The chain combines TRBV6-6 with TRBJ1-1, with 7 nucleotides matching TRBD1. Germline CDR1 is MNHNY and CDR2 is SVGAGI (reference sequence). V was pared by 2 bases and J by 6 bases, with 6 bases of the junction left unmatched. This CDR3 is 14 amino acids long. The CDR3 DNA reads as TGTGCCAGCAGTTACGGGCACAGGGGTGCTGAAGCTTTCTTT. The encoded protein is CASSYGHRGAEAFF.

This clonotype was seen at least ten times. V and J are TRBV2 and TRBJ2-3, with a tentative D call TRBD1 (5 bases). The CDR3 runs to 13 residues. Between the trimmed V and J ends, which lost 10 bases and 4 bases, there was a span of 15 bases. CDR1 is SNHLY, CDR2 FYNNEI, per germline. The CDR3 spells CATTDSLPDTQYF. The CDR3 DNA reads as TGTGCCACTACCGACAGCCTGCCAGATACGCAGTATTTT.

The table lists this clonotype with many counts. The chain is built from TRBV27 and TRBJ2-3; D is possibly TRBD2 (5 bases). Germline assignment: CDR1 MNHEY and CDR2 SMNVEV (reference sequence). This CDR3 is built from 11 residues. V gave up 5 bases and J gave up 6 bases, with 6 bases separating them. The CDR3 DNA reads TGTGCCAGCAGTGGCGGGGATACGCAGTATTTT. Protein: CASSGGDTQYF.

This clonotype was detected many times. The chain couples TRBV7-9 to TRBJ2-1, with D uncertain. From germline, CDR1 is SEHNR and CDR2 FQNEAQ (reference sequence). V was pared by 4 bases and J by 7 bases, with 11 bases between. The CDR3 covers 13 residues. The CDR3 here is CASSSLFTNEQFF. In DNA, the CDR3 is TGTGCCAGCAGCTCCCTTTTTACTAATGAGCAGTTCTTC. Filled out from reference TRBV7-9 and TRBJ2-1, the complete variable domain reads DTGVSQNPRHKITKRGQNVTFRCDPISEHNRLYWYRQTLGQGPEFLTYFQNEAQLEKSRLLSDRFSAERPKGSFSTLEIQRTEQGDSAMYLCASSSLFTNEQFFGPGTRLTVL.